The rows below give T cell receptor beta chains drawn from one sample of a study of naive and memory T cell subsets. TCRdb re-analysed the UMI-ligation and nested PCR reads in MiXCR, keeping a single row per CDR3 protein. The sample holds roughly 150,000 distinct CDR3 sequences, approximately 22% seen once. The specimen was naive CD4+ T cells from blood. The receptors here all came from a human donor in good health. The CDR3 runs from the conserved cysteine through the conserved F or W. A D gene is named only where the DNA matches it firmly. Rows may omit the clone size; those that give it use once, few, many or a size class.

J | V | size | D | CDR3
TRBJ1-5 | TRBV6-6 | many | . | CASTRDVQPQHF
TRBJ2-6 | TRBV6-5 | few | . | CASSYSRIAGANVLTF
TRBJ1-4 | TRBV29-1 | many | . | CSVVTSRNNEKLFF
TRBJ2-5 | TRBV18 | many | . | CASSPKNGGAHQETQYF
TRBJ2-7 | TRBV29-1 | . | TRBD1 | CSVAYRGAYEQYF
TRBJ2-1 | TRBV19 | few | TRBD1 | CASSTRTGTNEQFF
TRBJ2-6 | TRBV29-1 | . | TRBD1 | CSVGRTGAFSGANVLTF
TRBJ2-2 | TRBV7-8 | . | . | CASSVWDTGELFF
TRBJ2-7 | TRBV29-1 | many | TRBD1 | CSVETGDSNEQYF
TRBJ1-5 | TRBV6-6 | . | TRBD1 | CASNDRGNQPQHF
TRBJ2-7 | TRBV20-1 | many | . | CSARGSSLGFEQYF
TRBJ1-5 | TRBV14 | . | . | CASSRGGNSNQPQHF
TRBJ2-7 | TRBV6-1 | few | TRBD2 | CASSLGLAGGKTYEQYF
TRBJ2-1 | TRBV2 | many | . | CASGYRDLDNEQFF
TRBJ2-3 | TRBV30 | . | . | CAWGGGSTQYF
TRBJ1-2 | TRBV9 | . | . | CASSVTKTPRGYTF
TRBJ1-2 | TRBV3-1 | few | . | CASSPEGMPNYGYTF
TRBJ2-1 | TRBV20-1 | many | TRBD1 | CSARRTGPRGEQFF
TRBJ2-7 | TRBV25-1 | . | . | CASSELRVPAREQYF
TRBJ1-1 | TRBV27 | . | . | CASSPPGVGTEAFF
TRBJ2-7 | TRBV12-3/TRBV12-4 | few | TRBD2 | CASRASGRVNYEQYF
TRBJ2-7 | TRBV20-1 | few | . | CSARDPGRNIVEQYF
TRBJ2-7 | TRBV14 | . | TRBD1 | CASSQSAGTGPYEQYF
TRBJ2-3 | TRBV20-1 | many | . | CSASSGGGTDTQYF
TRBJ2-3 | TRBV12-3/TRBV12-4 | . | TRBD2 | CASNTGLAGAEAQYF
TRBJ2-3 | TRBV4-3 | . | TRBD2 | CASSQGSGGLAGGDTQYF
TRBJ2-3 | TRBV28 | . | . | CASSLQGVVDTQYF